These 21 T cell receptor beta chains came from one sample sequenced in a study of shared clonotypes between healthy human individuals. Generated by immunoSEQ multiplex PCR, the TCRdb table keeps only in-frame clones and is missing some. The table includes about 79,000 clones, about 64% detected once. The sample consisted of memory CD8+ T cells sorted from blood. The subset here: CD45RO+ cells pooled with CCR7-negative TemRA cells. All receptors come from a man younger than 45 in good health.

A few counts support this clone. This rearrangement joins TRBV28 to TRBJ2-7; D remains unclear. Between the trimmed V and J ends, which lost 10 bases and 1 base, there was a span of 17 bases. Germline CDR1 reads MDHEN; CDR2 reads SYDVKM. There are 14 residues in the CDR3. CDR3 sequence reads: CATAPIAGSYEQYF. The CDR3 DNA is TGTGCCACCGCCCCGATAGCCGGTTCCTACGAGCAGTACTTC. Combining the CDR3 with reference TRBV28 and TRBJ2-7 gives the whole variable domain DVKVTQSSRYLVKRTGEKVFLECVQDMDHENMFWYRQDPGLGLRLIYFSYDVKMKEKGDIPEGYSVSREKKERFSLILESASTNQTSMYLCATAPIAGSYEQYFGPGTRLTVT.

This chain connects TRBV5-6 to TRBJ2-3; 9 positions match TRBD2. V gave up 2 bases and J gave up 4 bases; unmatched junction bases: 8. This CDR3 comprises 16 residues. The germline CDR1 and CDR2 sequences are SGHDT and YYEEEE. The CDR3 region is CASSFILAGVADTQYF. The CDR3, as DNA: TGTGCCAGCAGCTTCATATTAGCGGGAGTGGCAGATACGCAGTATTTT.

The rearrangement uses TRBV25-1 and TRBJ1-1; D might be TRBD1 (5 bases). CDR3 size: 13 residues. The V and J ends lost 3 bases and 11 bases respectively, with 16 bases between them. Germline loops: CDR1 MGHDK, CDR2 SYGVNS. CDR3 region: CASSDGGGRGAFF. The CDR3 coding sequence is TGTGCCAGCAGTGATGGGGGGGGAAGAGGGGCTTTCTTT. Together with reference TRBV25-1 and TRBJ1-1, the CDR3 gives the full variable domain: EADIYQTPRYLVIGTGKKITLECSQTMGHDKMYWYQQDPGMELHLIHYSYGVNSTEKGDLSSESTVSRIRTEHFPLTLESARPSHTSQYLCASSDGGGRGAFFGQGTRLTVV.

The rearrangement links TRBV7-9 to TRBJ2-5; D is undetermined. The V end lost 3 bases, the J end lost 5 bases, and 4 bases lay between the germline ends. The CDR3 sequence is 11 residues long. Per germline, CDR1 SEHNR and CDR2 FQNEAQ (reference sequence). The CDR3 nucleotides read TGTGCCAGCAGCTTCCTTGAGACCCAGTACTTC. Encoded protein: CASSFLETQYF.

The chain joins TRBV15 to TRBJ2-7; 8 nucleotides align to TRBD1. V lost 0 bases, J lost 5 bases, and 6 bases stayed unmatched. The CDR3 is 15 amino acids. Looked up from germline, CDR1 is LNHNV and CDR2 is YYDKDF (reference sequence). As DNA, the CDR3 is TGTGCCACCAGCAGAGACTTACAGGGGGTGGACGAGCAGTACTTC. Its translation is CATSRDLQGVDEQYF.

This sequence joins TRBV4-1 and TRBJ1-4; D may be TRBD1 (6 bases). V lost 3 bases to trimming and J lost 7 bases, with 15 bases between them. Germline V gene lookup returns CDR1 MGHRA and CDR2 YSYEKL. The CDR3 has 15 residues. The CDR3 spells CASSQQGRGGEKLFF. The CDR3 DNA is TGCGCCAGCAGCCAGCAGGGCAGGGGTGGTGAAAAACTGTTTTTT.

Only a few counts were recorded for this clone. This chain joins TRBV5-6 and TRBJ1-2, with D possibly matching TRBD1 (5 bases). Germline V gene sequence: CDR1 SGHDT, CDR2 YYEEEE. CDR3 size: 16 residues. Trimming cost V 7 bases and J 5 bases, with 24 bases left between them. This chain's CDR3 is CASQPTRSRDLYGYTF. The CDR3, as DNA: TGTGCCAGCCAACCCACTCGGAGCAGGGATCTATATGGCTACACCTTC. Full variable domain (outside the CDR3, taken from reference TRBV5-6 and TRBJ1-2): DAGVTQSPTHLIKTRGQQVTLRCSPKSGHDTVSWYQQALGQGPQFIFQYYEEEERQRGNFPDRFSGHQFPNYSSELNVNALLLGDSALYLCASQPTRSRDLYGYTFGSGTRLTVV.

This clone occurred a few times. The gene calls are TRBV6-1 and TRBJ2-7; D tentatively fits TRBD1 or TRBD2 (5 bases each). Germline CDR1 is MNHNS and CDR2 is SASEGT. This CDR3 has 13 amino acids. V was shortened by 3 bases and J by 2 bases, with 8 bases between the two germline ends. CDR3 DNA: TGTGCCAGCAGTGATGGGACGACCTACGAGCAGTACTTC. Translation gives CASSDGTTYEQYF.

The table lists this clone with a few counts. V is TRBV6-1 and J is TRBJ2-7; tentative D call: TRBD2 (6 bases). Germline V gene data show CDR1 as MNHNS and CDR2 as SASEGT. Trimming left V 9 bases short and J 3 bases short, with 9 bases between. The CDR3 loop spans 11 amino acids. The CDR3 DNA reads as TGTGCCAGTGCGGGGATCTACGAGCAGTACTTC. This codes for CASAGIYEQYF.

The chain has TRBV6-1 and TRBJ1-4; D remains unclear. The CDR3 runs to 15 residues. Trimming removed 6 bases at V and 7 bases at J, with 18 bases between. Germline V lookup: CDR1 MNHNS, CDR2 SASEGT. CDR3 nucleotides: TGTGCCAGCAGAGATGGACTAAGCGGGAGTGAAAAACTGTTTTTT. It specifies CASRDGLSGSEKLFF.

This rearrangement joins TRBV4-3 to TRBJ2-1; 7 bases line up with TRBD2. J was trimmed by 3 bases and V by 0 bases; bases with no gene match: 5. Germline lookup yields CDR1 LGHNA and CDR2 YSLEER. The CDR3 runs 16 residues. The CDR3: CASSQERGGSYNEQFF. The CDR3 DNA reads TGCGCCAGCAGCCAAGAGAGAGGCGGGAGCTACAATGAGCAGTTCTTC.

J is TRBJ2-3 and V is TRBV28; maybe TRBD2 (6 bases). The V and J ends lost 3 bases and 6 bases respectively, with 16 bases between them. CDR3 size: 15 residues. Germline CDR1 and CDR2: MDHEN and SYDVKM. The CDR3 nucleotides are TGTGCCAGCAGTTTTGTCCGGGATGGGGGGGATACGCAGTATTTT. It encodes CASSFVRDGGDTQYF.

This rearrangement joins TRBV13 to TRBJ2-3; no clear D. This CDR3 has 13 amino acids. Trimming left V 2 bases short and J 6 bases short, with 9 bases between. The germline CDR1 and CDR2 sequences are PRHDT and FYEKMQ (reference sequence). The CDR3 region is CASSLLSGDTQYF. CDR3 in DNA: TGTGCCAGCAGCTTACTCTCTGGGGATACGCAGTATTTT.

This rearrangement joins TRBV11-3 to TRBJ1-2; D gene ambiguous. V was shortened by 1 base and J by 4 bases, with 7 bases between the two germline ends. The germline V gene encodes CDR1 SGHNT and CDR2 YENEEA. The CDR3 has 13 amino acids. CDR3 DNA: TGTGCCAGCAGCTTAGGGGGATCCTATGGCTACACCTTC. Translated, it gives CASSLGGSYGYTF.

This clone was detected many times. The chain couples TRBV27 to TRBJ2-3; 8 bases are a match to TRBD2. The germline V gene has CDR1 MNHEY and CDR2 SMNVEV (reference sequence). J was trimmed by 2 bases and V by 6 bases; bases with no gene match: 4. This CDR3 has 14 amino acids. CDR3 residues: CASSSGGDTDTQYF. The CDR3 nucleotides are TGTGCCAGCAGCTCGGGAGGGGACACAGATACGCAGTATTTT.

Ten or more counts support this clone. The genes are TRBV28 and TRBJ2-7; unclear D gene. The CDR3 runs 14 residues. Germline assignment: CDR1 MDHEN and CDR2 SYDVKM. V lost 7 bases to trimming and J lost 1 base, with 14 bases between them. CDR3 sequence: CASTNSASSYEQYF. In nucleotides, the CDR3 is TGTGCCAGCACCAACTCCGCTTCTTCCTACGAGCAGTACTTC.

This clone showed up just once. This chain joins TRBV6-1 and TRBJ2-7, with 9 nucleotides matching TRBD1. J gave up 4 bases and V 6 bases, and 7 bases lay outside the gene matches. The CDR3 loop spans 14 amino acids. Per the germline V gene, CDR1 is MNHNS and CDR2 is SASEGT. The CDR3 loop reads CASRGDRAPYEQYF. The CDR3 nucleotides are TGTGCCAGCAGAGGGGACAGGGCGCCTTACGAGCAGTACTTC.

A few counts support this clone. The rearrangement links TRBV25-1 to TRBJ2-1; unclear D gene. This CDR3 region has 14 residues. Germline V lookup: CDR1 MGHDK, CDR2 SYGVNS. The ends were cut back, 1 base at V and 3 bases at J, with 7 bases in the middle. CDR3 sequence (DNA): TGTGCCAGCAGTGAATTGGGCGGCTACAATGAGCAGTTCTTC. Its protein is CASSELGGYNEQFF.

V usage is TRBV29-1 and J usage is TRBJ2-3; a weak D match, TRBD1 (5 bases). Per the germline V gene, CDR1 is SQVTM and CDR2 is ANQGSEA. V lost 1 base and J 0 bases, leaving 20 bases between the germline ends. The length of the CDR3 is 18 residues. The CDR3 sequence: CSVEGLGAATPSTDTQYF. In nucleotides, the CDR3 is TGCAGCGTTGAAGGGTTAGGGGCAGCAACTCCTAGCACAGATACGCAGTATTTT.

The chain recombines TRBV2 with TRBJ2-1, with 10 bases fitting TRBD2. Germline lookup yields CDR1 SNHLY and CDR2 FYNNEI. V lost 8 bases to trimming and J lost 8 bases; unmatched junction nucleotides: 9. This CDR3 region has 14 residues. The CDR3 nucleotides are TGTGCCAGCTGGTTAGCGGGAGGTTTCGATGAGCAGTTCTTC. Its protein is CASWLAGGFDEQFF.

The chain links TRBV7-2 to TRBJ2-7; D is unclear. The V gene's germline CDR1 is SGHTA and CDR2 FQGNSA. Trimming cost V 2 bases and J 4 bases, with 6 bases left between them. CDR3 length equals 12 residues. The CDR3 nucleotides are TGTGCCAGCAGCTTAAGGCGATACGAGCAGTACTTC. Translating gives CASSLRRYEQYF.